This T cell receptor (beta chain) was sequenced during a study of blood T cell repertoires in COVID-19. Libraries were prepared by immunoSEQ multiplex PCR; TCRdb keeps only in-frame clonotypes and omits some of them. Altogether a few hundred thousand clones are present, approximately 85% being singletons, with the ten largest covering under 2.5%. In assigning cohorts, the study relied on participant-reported clinical history. Recovered status applied to Cohort 3 donors who had two consecutive negative PCRs. It also applied to those with clearance or with symptom resolution. As for this clone: Other DNA sequences in the sample encode the same CDR3.

V was clipped by 2 bases and J by 2 bases; unmatched bases: 1. Per the germline V gene, CDR1 is SGHRS and CDR2 is YFSETQ. The CDR3 is 14 amino acids. The V and J genes are TRBV5-1 and TRBJ1-5, with 7 bases that match TRBD1. Sequencing used PBMCs or T cells enriched from blood (not recorded which). The TCR comes from a woman in her fifties or sixties who had recovered from COVID-19. The CDR3 here is CASSLTGGNQPQHF. CDR3 in DNA: TGCGCCAGCAGCTTAACAGGGGGCAATCAGCCCCAGCATTTT.